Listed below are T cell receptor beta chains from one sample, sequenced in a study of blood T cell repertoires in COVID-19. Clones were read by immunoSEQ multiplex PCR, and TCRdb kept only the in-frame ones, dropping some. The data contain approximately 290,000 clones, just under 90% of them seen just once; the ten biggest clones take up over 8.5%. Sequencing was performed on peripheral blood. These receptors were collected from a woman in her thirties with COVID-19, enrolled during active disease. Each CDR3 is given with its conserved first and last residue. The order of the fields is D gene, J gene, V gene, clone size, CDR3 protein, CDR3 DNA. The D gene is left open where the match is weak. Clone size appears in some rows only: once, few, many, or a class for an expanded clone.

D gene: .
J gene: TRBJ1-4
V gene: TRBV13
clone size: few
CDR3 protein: CASSSTSGSSNEKLFF
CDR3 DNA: TGTGCCAGCAGCTCAACCTCCGGGTCTTCTAATGAAAAACTGTTTTTT

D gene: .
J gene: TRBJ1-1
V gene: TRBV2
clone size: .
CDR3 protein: CASSRQTLNTEAFF
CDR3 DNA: TGTGCCAGCAGTAGACAGACCTTGAACACTGAAGCTTTCTTT

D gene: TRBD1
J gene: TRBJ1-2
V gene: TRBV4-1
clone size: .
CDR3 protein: CASSQAGTGSNYGYTF
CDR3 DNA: TGCGCCAGCAGCCAAGCTGGGACAGGGTCCAACTATGGCTACACCTTC

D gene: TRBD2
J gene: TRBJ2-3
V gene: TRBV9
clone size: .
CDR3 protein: CASSVASGAKGDTQYF
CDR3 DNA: TGTGCCAGCAGCGTAGCCAGCGGGGCTAAGGGGGATACGCAGTATTTT

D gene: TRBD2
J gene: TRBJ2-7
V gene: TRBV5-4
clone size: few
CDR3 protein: CASSPRGAGGHEQYF
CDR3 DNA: TGTGCCAGCAGCCCTAGGGGAGCGGGGGGGCACGAGCAGTACTTC

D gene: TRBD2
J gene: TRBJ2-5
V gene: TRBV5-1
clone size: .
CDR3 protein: CASSLVRGTQETQYF
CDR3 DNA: TGCGCCAGCAGCTTGGTGCGGGGGACCCAAGAGACCCAGTACTTC

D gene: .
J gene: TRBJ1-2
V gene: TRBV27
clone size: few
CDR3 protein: CASSSSVQPNYGYTF
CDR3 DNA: TGTGCCAGCAGTTCCTCAGTGCAACCTAACTATGGCTACACCTTC

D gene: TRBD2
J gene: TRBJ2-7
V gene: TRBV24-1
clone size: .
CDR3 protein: CATRGEGGEQYF
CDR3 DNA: TGTGCCACCAGGGGGGAGGGTGGGGAGCAGTACTTC

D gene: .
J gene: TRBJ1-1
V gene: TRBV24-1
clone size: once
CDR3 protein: CATSDSGGTTEAFF
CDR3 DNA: TGTGCCACCAGTGATTCGGGGGGGACCACTGAAGCTTTCTTT

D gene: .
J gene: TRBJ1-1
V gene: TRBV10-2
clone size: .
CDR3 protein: CASSVVTEAFF
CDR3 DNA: TGCGCCAGCAGTGTAGTCACTGAAGCTTTCTTT

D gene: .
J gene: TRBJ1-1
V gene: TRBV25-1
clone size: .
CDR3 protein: CASSERGGSTEAFF
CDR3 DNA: TGTGCCAGCAGTGAGCGCGGCGGGTCCACTGAAGCTTTCTTT

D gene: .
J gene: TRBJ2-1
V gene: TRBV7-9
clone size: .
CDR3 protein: CASSLGQFSYNEQFF
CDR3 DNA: TGTGCCAGCAGCCTAGGACAGTTCTCCTACAATGAGCAGTTCTTC

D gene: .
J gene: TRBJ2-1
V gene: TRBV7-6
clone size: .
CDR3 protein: CASSLAEAPLYNEQFF
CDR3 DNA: TGTGCCAGCAGCTTAGCAGAAGCCCCCTTGTACAATGAGCAGTTCTTC

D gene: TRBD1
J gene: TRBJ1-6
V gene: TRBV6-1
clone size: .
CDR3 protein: CASSDSGTANNSPLHF
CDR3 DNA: TGTGCCAGCAGTGATTCAGGGACAGCAAATAATTCACCCCTCCACTTT

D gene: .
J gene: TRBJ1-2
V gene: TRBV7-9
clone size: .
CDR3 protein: CASSLVGGGYGYTF
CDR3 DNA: TGTGCCAGCAGCTTAGTGGGGGGTGGCTATGGCTACACCTTC

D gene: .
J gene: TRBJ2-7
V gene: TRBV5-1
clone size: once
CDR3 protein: CASSLEQGNEQYF
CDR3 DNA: TGCGCCAGCAGCTTGGAGCAGGGCAACGAGCAGTACTTC

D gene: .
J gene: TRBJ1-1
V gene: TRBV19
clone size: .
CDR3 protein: CASSLGGDRAFF
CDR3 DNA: TGTGCCAGTAGTCTTGGGGGGGACCGCGCTTTCTTT

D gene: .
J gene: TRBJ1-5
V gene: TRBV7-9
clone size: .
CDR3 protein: CASSRDNNQPQHF
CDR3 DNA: TGTGCCAGCAGCCGCGATAACAATCAGCCCCAGCATTTT

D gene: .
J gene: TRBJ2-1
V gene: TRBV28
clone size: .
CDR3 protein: CASSPPAGAVYNEQFF
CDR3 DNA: TGTGCCAGCAGCCCCCCAGCGGGTGCCGTCTACAATGAGCAGTTCTTC

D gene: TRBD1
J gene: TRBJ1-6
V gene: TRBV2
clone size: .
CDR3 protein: CASSGEQGLSLHF
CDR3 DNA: TGTGCCAGCAGCGGGGAACAGGGGTTGTCCCTCCACTTT

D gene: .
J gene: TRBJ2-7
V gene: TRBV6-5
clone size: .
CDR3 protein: CASSYNVASGEQYF
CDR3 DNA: TGTGCCAGCAGTTATAATGTGGCCTCGGGAGAGCAGTACTTC

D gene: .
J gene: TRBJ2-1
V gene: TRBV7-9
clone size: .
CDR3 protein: CASSLSLLTGEQFF
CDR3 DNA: TGTGCCAGCAGCTTATCACTCCTAACGGGTGAGCAGTTCTTC

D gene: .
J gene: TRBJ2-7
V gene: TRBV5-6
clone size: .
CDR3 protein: CASSLDISYEQYF
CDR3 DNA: TGTGCCAGCAGCCTCGACATTTCCTACGAGCAGTACTTC

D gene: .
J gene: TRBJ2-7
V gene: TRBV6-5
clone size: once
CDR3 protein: CASFFRVYEQYF
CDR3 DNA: TGTGCCAGCTTTTTTCGAGTCTACGAGCAGTACTTC

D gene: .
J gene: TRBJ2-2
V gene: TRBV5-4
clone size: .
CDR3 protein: CASRTAGNTGELFF
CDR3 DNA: TGTGCCAGCCGTACGGCAGGGAACACCGGGGAGCTGTTTTTT

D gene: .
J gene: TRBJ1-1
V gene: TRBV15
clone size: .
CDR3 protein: CATSRGSSTEAFF
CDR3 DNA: TGTGCCACCAGCAGAGGTAGTAGCACTGAAGCTTTCTTT

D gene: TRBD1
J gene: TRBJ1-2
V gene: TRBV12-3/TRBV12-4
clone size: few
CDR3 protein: CASSRGQAGGYTF
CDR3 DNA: TGTGCCAGCAGCCGCGGACAGGCGGGAGGCTACACCTTC

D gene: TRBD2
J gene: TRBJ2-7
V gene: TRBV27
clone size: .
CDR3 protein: CASSLLGGAYEQYF
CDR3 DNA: TGTGCCAGCAGTTTATTGGGGGGGGCCTACGAGCAGTACTTC

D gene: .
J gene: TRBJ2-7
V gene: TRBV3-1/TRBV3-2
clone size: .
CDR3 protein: CASSPTAGKYF
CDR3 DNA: TGTGCCAGCAGCCCGACGGCGGGGAAGTACTTC

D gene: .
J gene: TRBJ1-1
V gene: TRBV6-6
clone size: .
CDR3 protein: CASSYRQRALTEAFF
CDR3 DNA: TGTGCCAGCAGTTACCGACAGCGGGCCCTTACTGAAGCTTTCTTT

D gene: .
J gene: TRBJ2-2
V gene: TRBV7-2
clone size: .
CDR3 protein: CASSLLLNTGELFF
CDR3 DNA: TGTGCCAGCAGCTTACTTTTGAACACCGGGGAGCTGTTTTTT

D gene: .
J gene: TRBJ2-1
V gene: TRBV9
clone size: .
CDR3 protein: CASSPFNYNEQFF
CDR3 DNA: TGTGCCAGCAGCCCTTTTAACTACAATGAGCAGTTCTTC

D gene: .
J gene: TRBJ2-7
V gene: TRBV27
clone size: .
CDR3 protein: CASRGPRTEGTYEQYF
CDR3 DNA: TGTGCCAGCAGAGGACCACGGACAGAGGGTACCTACGAGCAGTACTTC

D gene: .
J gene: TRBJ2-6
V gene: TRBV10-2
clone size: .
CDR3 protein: CATANRVLLSGANVLTF
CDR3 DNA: TGCGCCACCGCGAACAGGGTCCTCCTCTCTGGGGCCAACGTCCTGACTTTC

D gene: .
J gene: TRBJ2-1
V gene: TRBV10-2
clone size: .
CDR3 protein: CASSESGSSYNEQFF
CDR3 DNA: TGCGCCAGCAGTGAGTCGGGCAGCTCCTACAATGAGCAGTTCTTC

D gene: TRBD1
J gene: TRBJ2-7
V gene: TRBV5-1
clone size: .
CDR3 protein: CASSPLGQGSYEQYF
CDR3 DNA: TGCGCCAGCTCCCCTCTGGGACAGGGATCCTACGAGCAGTACTTC

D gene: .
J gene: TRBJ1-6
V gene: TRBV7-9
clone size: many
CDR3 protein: CAGQGIYDNSPLHF
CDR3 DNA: TGTGCCGGTCAGGGAATTTACGATAATTCACCCCTCCACTTT

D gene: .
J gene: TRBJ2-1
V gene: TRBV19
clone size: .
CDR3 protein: CASSLGTLYNEQFF
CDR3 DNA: TGTGCCAGTAGCCTCGGGACACTATACAATGAGCAGTTCTTC

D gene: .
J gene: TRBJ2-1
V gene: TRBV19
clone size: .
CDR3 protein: CASSVGGTYNEQFF
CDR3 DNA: TGTGCCAGTAGCGTGGGGGGGACATACAATGAGCAGTTCTTC

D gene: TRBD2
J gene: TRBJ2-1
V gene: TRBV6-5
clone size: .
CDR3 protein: CASSGGASNEQFF
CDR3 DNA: TGTGCCAGCAGCGGGGGGGCCTCGAATGAGCAGTTCTTC